The clone carrying this T cell receptor (beta chain) was counted only a few times. Its specificity is not known. All of the isolated RNA was reverse transcribed, so expressed TCRB transcripts were sequenced. TCRdb's table, derived via immunoSEQ multiplex PCR, lists solely in-frame clones and lacks some. This sample has approximately 300,000 clones, with about 11% found just once. Only one heparinised blood draw was taken per donor, and its volume averaged approximately 120 mL. V gave up 11 bases and J gave up 5 bases, with 9 bases separating them. The germline gives CDR1 SEHNR, CDR2 FQNEAQ (reference sequence). This CDR3 region has 10 residues. This sample was taken from a study of beta chain features in type 1 diabetes. Study summary: Examination spanned around 110 million sorted cells from all samples. Study-level results: Patients with type 1 diabetes showed fewer VDJ junction insertions and more deletions.

Material for sequencing was naive CD4+ T cells from blood. The genes are TRBV7-9 and TRBJ1-1, with a tentative D call TRBD1 (5 bases). The TCR was taken from a woman in her thirties in good health. This chain's CDR3 is CALGGTEAFF. CDR3 sequence (DNA): TGTGCCCTCGGGGGAACTGAAGCTTTCTTT.